This T cell receptor (beta chain) is from a study of CD8 T cell repertoires and HIV-1 epitope variants. On the study more broadly: Autologous T cell-negative cells served as antigen-presenting cells in equal numbers. T cells were cultured for 10 days with cytokines added on days 3 and 7.

The CDR3 runs to 13 residues. Germline V gene sequence: CDR1 MNHEY, CDR2 SMNVEV (reference sequence). Trimming removed 4 bases at V and 1 base at J, with 7 bases between. For this clone: What it binds is unknown.

Some clones are missing from TCRdb's copy, which holds only in-frame ones; the method was immunoSEQ multiplex PCR. The sample yields around 4,200 clones, approximately 70% seen once. The receptor was isolated from a male donor with HIV. The sample was cultured CD8+ T cells derived from PBMCs. The rearrangement joins TRBV27 to TRBJ1-1; no firm D call. The CDR3 region is CASSWTGNTEAFF. CDR3 bases: TGTGCCAGCAGTTGGACGGGGAACACTGAAGCTTTCTTT.